This T cell receptor (beta chain) stems from a study of monozygotic twins with inflammatory bowel disease. From its re-call of the 5' RACE reads, TCRdb lists each CDR3 protein once, without DNA. The table for this sample gives roughly 200,000 distinct CDR3 sequences. This receptor was obtained from a human donor with ulcerative colitis or Crohn's disease, or a healthy co-twin of an affected twin (not recorded which). The sequenced material came from blood.

CDR3 residues: CASSFSGTGYRLVEAFF. The V and J genes are TRBV27 and TRBJ1-1; TCRdb gives TRBD1 as the D gene, but with no DNA this cannot be confirmed. This CDR3 region has 17 residues. Germline V gene lookup returns CDR1 MNHEY and CDR2 SMNVEV (reference sequence).